Following are 24 T cell receptor beta chains from one sample sequenced in a study of tumor-infiltrating lymphocytes in primary liver carcinoma. Bulk tissue was left unsorted, and RNA and DNA were co-extracted from around 18-30 mg of it. From around 0.5 ug total RNA, TCR beta cDNA was generated with a primer in the constant region. ARM-PCR was slightly modified, and three nested multiplex PCR rounds with it gave rise to the TCR beta libraries. The first two PCR rounds, around 11 cycles each, used TRBV1-TRBV30 forward primers and a C-beta reverse primer. TCRdb used MiXCR to reprocess the multiplex PCR reads, holding one entry per CDR3 protein. The sample gives 25,000 to 35,000 distinct CDR3 sequences, approximately 76% of which show up once; about 30% is in the top ten. The sequenced sample consisted of liver tumor tissue from sampling region 3. Subset denoted: tumor region T3, left-lateral pole. These receptors were taken from a woman aged 25-40 years with primary liver carcinoma and hepatitis B virus infection.

This clonotype came up many times. The chain carries TRBV11-2 and TRBJ2-5, with 7 nucleotides matching TRBD2. This CDR3 is built from 15 residues. V shed 5 bases, J shed 2 bases, and the junction held 8 bases outside the gene matches. Per the germline V gene, CDR1 is SGHAT and CDR2 is FQNNGV. This CDR3 is CASSPRTRTQETQYF. DNA of the CDR3: TGTGCCAGCAGCCCAAGGACTAGAACACAAGAGACCCAGTACTTC.

The CDR3 loop reads CANTSDLSTGYNYGYTF. The CDR3 bases are TGTGCCAACACCTCGGACTTGAGTACAGGGTACAACTATGGCTACACCTTC. The rearrangement links TRBV12-3 or TRBV12-4 to TRBJ1-2; weak D call: TRBD1 (6 bases). Trimming left V 10 bases short and J 2 bases short, with 26 bases between. There are 17 residues in the CDR3.

To note about this clonotype: Compared with germline, one end of the junction differs, possibly owing to a read error. This chain uses TRBV12-3 or TRBV12-4 with TRBJ2-1, with D possibly matching TRBD2 (6 bases). This CDR3 is built from 15 residues. For the CDR3, the DNA is TGTACCAGCAGCTACGGACTGCGGGGCTATGATGAGCAGTTCTTC. Encoded protein: CTSSYGLRGYDEQFF.

As for this clonotype: An end of the junction does not agree with germline; a read error may underlie this. This sequence joins TRBV4-3 and TRBJ2-2; 8 nucleotides agree with TRBD2. In germline, CDR1 is LGHNA, CDR2 YSLEER. This CDR3 has 19 residues. CDR3 nucleotide sequence: TGCGCCAGCATCGTACTAACGGGAGGGCCCCGTTCGAACACCGGGGAGCTGTTATTT. Translated: CASIVLTGGPRSNTGELLF.

Regarding this clonotype: Germline is not matched at one junction end, which may reflect a read error. The genes are TRBV6-5 and TRBJ2-7; a possible D gene is TRBD1 (6 bases). The CDR3 loop spans 15 amino acids. Germline CDR1 MNHEY, CDR2 SVGAGI. The CDR3 is CATSYMDSSSYEQYF. CDR3 sequence (DNA): TGTGCCACCAGTTACATGGACAGCAGCTCCTATGAGCAGTACTTC.

This clonotype has ten or more counts. The junction departs from germline at one end; a sequencing error may be responsible. This chain links TRBV11-2 with TRBJ2-1; TRBD2 might be the D (6 bases). The germline gives CDR1 SGHAT, CDR2 FQNNGV. CDR3 length: 15 residues. The DNA of the CDR3 is TGTTCCAGCAGCTTAAACTCGGGAGAATCGAATGAGCAGTTCTTC. This encodes CSSSLNSGESNEQFF.

Details on this clonotype: At one end the junction does not follow the germline gene, possibly because of a read error. V gene TRBV6-5 combines with J gene TRBJ1-6; D gene ambiguous. The CDR3 length is 16 residues. Germline-derived CDR1 and CDR2 are MNHEY and SVGAGI. This CDR3 is CASSRNGGSYNSPFHF. The CDR3 DNA sequence: TGTGCCAGCAGTCGTAACGGAGGCTCCTATAATTCACCCTTCCACTTT.

This chain links TRBV5-6 with TRBJ2-7; D gene ambiguous. The CDR3 contains 13 residues. The ends were cut back, 4 bases at V and 6 bases at J, with 14 bases in the middle. Looked up from germline, CDR1 is SGHDT and CDR2 is YYEEEE. This chain's CDR3 is CASSDTDGREQYF. The CDR3 DNA sequence: TGTGCCAGCAGCGACACGGACGGCCGCGAGCAGTACTTC.

This clonotype was observed a single time. Here the CDR3 omits its conserved ending phenylalanine or tryptophan, so a read error is the likely source. The chain links TRBV12-5 to TRBJ1-5; tentatively, D is TRBD1 (5 bases). The CDR3 extends over 18 amino acids. CDR1 and CDR2 from the germline V gene are LGHNT and FRNRAP. CDR3 DNA sequence: TGTGCTAGTGGCCGAGAAGGGACGCCCGGGGATAGCAATCAGTCCCAGCATTCT. This encodes CASGREGTPGDSNQSQHS.

On this clonotype itself: A single base separates this from a much larger clone, so it may be a read error. This chain joins TRBV11-2 and TRBJ2-1, with TRBD2 as a possible D gene (5 bases). Between the trimmed V and J ends, which lost 6 bases and 9 bases, there was a span of 18 bases. The germline gives CDR1 SGHAT, CDR2 FQNNGV. CDR3 length: 14 amino acids. CDR3 in DNA: TGTGCCAGCAGACGGGTTCTGAGGGAAACTGAGCAGTTCTTC. It codes for CASRRVLRETEQFF.

In the case of this clonotype: This is likely a read error, given that the CDR3 carries no conserved phenylalanine or tryptophan at its end. The DNA is omitted, as the CDR3 cannot be located on it reliably, and the CDR3 follows TCRdb's listing. This chain links TRBV6-1 with TRBJ1-1. Germline-derived CDR1 and CDR2 are MNHNS and SASEGT. The CDR3 length is 14 residues, termini included. CDR3 protein: CASSEFRFYGSKLS.

Details on this clonotype: Likely a read error: the CDR3 ends without its conserved phenylalanine or tryptophan. No DNA is shown, since the ends of the CDR3 on it are uncertain; the CDR3 is the one TCRdb lists. The chain recombines TRBV11-2 with TRBJ2-5; the D call TRBD2 from the table was never checked on the DNA. The CDR3 spans 15 amino acids, including both terminal residues. Germline V gene lookup returns CDR1 SGHAT and CDR2 FQNNGV. The CDR3 loop reads CASSLRPAEQETHYL.

J is TRBJ2-2 and V is TRBV6-1; D is unresolved. The V end was cut by 7 bases, the J end by 3 bases, with 18 bases between. Germline assignment: CDR1 MNHNS and CDR2 SASEGT. The CDR3 extends over 16 amino acids. The CDR3 here is CASNPFTARDTGELFF. The DNA of the CDR3 is TGTGCCAGCAACCCTTTCACGGCACGGGACACCGGGGAGCTGTTTTTT.

In this sample, this clonotype turned up many times. The chain employs TRBV29-1 and TRBJ2-3; the D gene is possibly TRBD1 (5 bases). The CDR3 totals 13 residues. Per the germline V gene, CDR1 is SQVTM and CDR2 is ANQGSEA. Between the trimmed V and J ends, which lost 4 bases and 1 base, there was a span of 9 bases. The CDR3 spells CSVAVTGTDTQYF. Written as DNA, the CDR3 is TGCAGCGTTGCGGTGACAGGCACAGATACGCAGTATTTT.

This chain links TRBV11-2 with TRBJ2-3; the D is unclear. The CDR3 sequence is 13 residues long. CDR1 and CDR2 (germline): SGHAT, FQNNGV. V lost 8 bases and J lost 5, with 14 bases in between. CDR3: CASGLDQGDTQYF. In DNA form, the CDR3 reads TGTGCCAGCGGCCTAGATCAAGGAGATACGCAGTATTTT.

The chain joins TRBV11-2 to TRBJ2-5; 8 bases agree with TRBD2. Unmatched junction bases numbered 13, after V lost 6 bases and J lost 10 bases. This CDR3 contains 14 residues. Germline CDR1 and CDR2: SGHAT and FQNNGV. This CDR3 reads CASSSRGLVGIQYF. The CDR3 DNA reads as TGTGCCAGCAGTTCTCGGGGACTAGTGGGAATCCAGTACTTC.

The chain couples TRBV2 to TRBJ1-1; D gene unclear. The CDR3 is 13 residues long. Deletions cut 6 bases from V and 1 base from J, with 9 bases between. From germline, CDR1 is SNHLY and CDR2 FYNNEI. CDR3 in amino acids: CASRDYANTEAFF. The CDR3, as DNA: TGTGCCAGCAGGGACTATGCGAACACTGAAGCTTTCTTT.

This chain uses TRBV5-4 with TRBJ2-3; 10 nucleotides agree with TRBD2. The CDR3 contains 18 residues. Germline V gene data show CDR1 as SGHNT and CDR2 as YYREEE (reference sequence). The CDR3 spells CVSRNPAASGSRTDTQYF. Written as DNA, the CDR3 is TGTGTAAGCAGAAACCCGGCGGCTAGCGGGAGTCGGACAGATACGCAGTATTTT.

The sample holds one count of this clonotype. The conserved phenylalanine or tryptophan is not found at the CDR3 terminus, so this likely reflects a read error. The J gene is TRBJ2-7, the V gene TRBV5-8; D may be TRBD1 (5 bases). The length of the CDR3 is 14 residues. Germline V CDR1 and CDR2: SGHTS, YDEGEE. This CDR3 reads CVSSLEGVGYEQYL. CDR3 DNA sequence: TGTGTCAGCAGCTTGGAAGGGGTAGGCTACGAGCAGTACCTA.

This chain joins TRBV6-1 and TRBJ1-1; D is unresolved. CDR3 length equals 15 residues. V dropped 6 bases and J dropped 7 bases, with 21 bases sitting between them. CDR1 is MNHNS, CDR2 SASEGT, per germline. The CDR3 loop reads CASSEFKFYGFEAFF. Here the CDR3 DNA reads TGTGCCAGCAGCGAATTTAAGTTTTACGGTTTTGAAGCTTTCTTT.

A note on this clonotype: One end of the junction fails to match germline, which may point to a read error. The gene calls are TRBV6-2 or TRBV6-3 and TRBJ1-5; tentative D call: TRBD1 (6 bases). This CDR3 is built from 13 residues. Per the germline V gene, CDR1 is MNHEY and CDR2 is SVGEGT. The CDR3 DNA sequence: TGTGCCAGCAGTCACCGGGACATTCAGCCCCAACATTTT. This sequence encodes CASSHRDIQPQHF.

This clonotype was seen only once. Compared with germline, one end of the junction differs, possibly owing to a read error. The chain joins TRBV5-6 to TRBJ2-1; D is unresolved. This CDR3 has 13 residues. Germline assignment: CDR1 SGHDT and CDR2 YYEEEE. This CDR3 is CASSPQWYNEQLF. DNA for the CDR3: TGTGCCAGCAGCCCGCAGTGGTATAATGAGCAACTCTTC.

The chain couples TRBV18 to TRBJ2-7, with 8 nucleotides matching TRBD1. This CDR3 region has 13 residues. J was trimmed by 6 bases and V by 5 bases; bases with no gene match: 6. In germline, CDR1 is KGHSH, CDR2 LQKENI. The CDR3 sequence is CASSGETGAEQYF. CDR3 in DNA: TGTGCCAGCTCAGGAGAGACAGGGGCCGAGCAGTACTTC.

Turning to this clonotype: With a much larger clone just one base away, this may be a read error. The genes are TRBV11-2 and TRBJ1-1; D gene ambiguous. The CDR3 has 13 amino acids. In germline, CDR1 is SGHAT, CDR2 FQNNGV. The CDR3 spells CASSFGPNTETFF. The DNA of the CDR3 is TGTGCCAGCAGCTTCGGGCCCAACACTGAAACTTTCTTT.